The sequence of this T cell receptor (beta chain) was determined in a study of cytomegalovirus exposure and HLA in healthy donors. Of note for this clone: What it binds is not known.

The CDR3 contains 16 residues. Trimming removed 0 bases at V and 6 bases at J, with 16 bases between. The germline V gene has CDR1 SGHNT and CDR2 YENEEA. Both 60 Vbeta primers and 13 Jbeta primers went into the PCR. Repertoires were generated with immunoSEQ multiplex PCR, while TCRdb's copy carries only in-frame clones and drops some. The table for this sample gives about 210,000 clones. Study findings and constraints: Presence/absence analyses assumed roughly uniform sequencing depth across donors. A previous analysis found most TCR beta V segments productive roughly 87% or roughly 30% of the time.

The sequence was collected from a woman in her twenties or thirties in good health and CMV-seropositive. This chain links TRBV11-3 with TRBJ2-3; D may be TRBD2 (5 bases). The sequenced material came from PBMCs. CDR3 sequence reads: CASSLEDLSRLDTQYF. The CDR3 region has the DNA TGTGCCAGCAGCTTAGAGGACTTAAGTCGGTTGGATACGCAGTATTTT.